This T cell receptor (beta chain) came from a study of PD-1 blockade in classical Hodgkin lymphoma. Sequenced by immunoSEQ multiplex PCR; TCRdb stores in-frame clones only, minus some. The sample includes around 66,000 clones, about 70% of them seen just once. All patients relapsed after autologous stem cell transplantation, and brentuximab vedotin exposure varied. Germline CDR1 is MNHNY and CDR2 is SVGAGI (reference sequence). CDR3 length: 15 amino acids. V was shortened by 5 bases and J by 0 bases, with 11 bases between the two germline ends. The specimen was peripheral blood mononuclear cells (PBMCs), collected before the second cycle of nivolumab. The sequence derives from a human donor with classical Hodgkin lymphoma. This chain links TRBV6-6 with TRBJ2-1; no clear D gene. CDR3: CASSLIPSSYNEQFF. CDR3 sequence (DNA): TGTGCCAGCAGTCTAATACCGAGCTCCTACAATGAGCAGTTCTTC.